This T cell receptor (beta chain) was sequenced during a study of OX40 agonist ivuxolimab in advanced cancers. Study summary: Dose-escalation patients were diagnosed with hepatocellular carcinoma, melanoma, renal cell cancer or head and neck cancer.

Produced via immunoSEQ multiplex PCR; TCRdb's table is partial and in-frame only. The sample holds around 76,000 clones, 85% to 90% seen once. The V gene's germline CDR1 is MGHRA and CDR2 YSYEKL. This CDR3 is built from 20 residues. V shed 1 base, J shed 3 bases, and the junction held 18 bases outside the gene matches. The genes are TRBV4-1 and TRBJ2-3, with 8 bases aligning to TRBD2. The sequence was collected from an adult with an advanced solid tumor such as melanoma, head and neck, liver or kidney cancer. Here the sequenced sample was CD4+ or CD8+ T cells sorted from blood, taken in a trial of the OX40 agonist ivuxolimab. The CDR3, as DNA: TGCGCCAGCAGCCAAGTCATGAGCGGGAGTAACCGATTTCAGACAGATACGCAGTATTTT. Amino acids: CASSQVMSGSNRFQTDTQYF.